This TCR beta chain appears in the sequencing data of a study of human CD8 memory T cell subsets. UMI-labeled 5' RACE was used to make TCR beta libraries. TCRdb re-called the 5' RACE reads; every CDR3 protein appears as one record, without DNA. The table counts 3,000 to 4,500 distinct CDR3 sequences; around 33% lies in the top ten. General observations from the study: Clonotypes that made up the stem-like memory T cell repertoire overlapped minimally with the precursor exhausted T cell repertoire.

Magnetic separation of the negative type served to enrich total CD8+ T cells. The starting material, duplicate vials of about 150,000 sorted CD8+ T cells per subset, provided the RNA. Comment on this clonotype: The antigen is unknown.

This CDR3 is built from 14 residues. CDR1 MNHEY and CDR2 SMNVEV come from the germline V gene (reference sequence). V is TRBV27 and J is TRBJ1-2; with no DNA, the TCRdb D assignment of TRBD1 cannot be verified. The source of this sequence is a human donor in good health. The sequencing sample was made of CD8+ effector memory T cells (TEM) sorted from PBMCs. Sample subset: effector memory CD8 T cells, CCR7- CD45RO+ CD95+. CDR3: CASSPDRFNYGYTF.